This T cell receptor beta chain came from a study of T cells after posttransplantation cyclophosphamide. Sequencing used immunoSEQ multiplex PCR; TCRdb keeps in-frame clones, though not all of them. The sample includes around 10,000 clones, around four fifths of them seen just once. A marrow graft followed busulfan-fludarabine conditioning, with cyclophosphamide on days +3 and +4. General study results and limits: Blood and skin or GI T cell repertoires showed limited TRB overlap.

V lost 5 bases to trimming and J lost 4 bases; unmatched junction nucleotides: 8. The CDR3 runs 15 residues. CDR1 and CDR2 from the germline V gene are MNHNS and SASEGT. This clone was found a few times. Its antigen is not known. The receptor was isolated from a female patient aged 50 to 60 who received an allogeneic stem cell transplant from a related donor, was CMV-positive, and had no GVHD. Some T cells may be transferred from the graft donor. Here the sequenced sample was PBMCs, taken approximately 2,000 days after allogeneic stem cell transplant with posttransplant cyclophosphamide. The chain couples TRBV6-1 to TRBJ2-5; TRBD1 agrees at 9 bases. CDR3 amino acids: CASSRTGERLETQYF. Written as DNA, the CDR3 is TGTGCCAGCAGTCGGACAGGGGAGAGGTTAGAGACCCAGTACTTC.